This entry concerns a single TCR beta chain. Its antigen remains unidentified. This sample is part of a study of T cell responses to AZD1222 COVID-19 vaccine. Points from the study as a whole: In a largely white British group with more females than males, clonal diversity was possibly underestimated.

Germline CDR1 DFQATT, CDR2 SNEGSKA (reference sequence). The V end lost 3 bases, the J end lost 7 bases, and 9 bases lay between the germline ends. The length of the CDR3 is 11 residues. TCRdb's copy holds only in-frame clones and misses some; the assay was immunoSEQ multiplex PCR. The sample yields about 150,000 clones, about 92% seen once. This TCR derives from an adult in good health. Sequences were derived from peripheral blood, sampled on day 0 of AZD1222 vaccination. J is TRBJ1-1 and V is TRBV20-1; weak D call: TRBD1 (5 bases). Written as DNA, the CDR3 is TGCAGTGCTAGCCCCAGGGTTGAAGCTTTCTTT. Translation gives CSASPRVEAFF.